Below are 31 T cell receptor beta chains sequenced from a single sample in a study of T cells expressing NK-cell markers. With the 5' RACE reads reprocessed, TCRdb shows one record per CDR3 protein and no DNA. The ten most abundant clones cover 7.3% of a sample with 350,000 to 500,000 distinct CDR3 sequences. The sequencing input was blood T cells: a sorted CD56 or NKG2C T cell subset, CD4+ or CD8+ T cells, or bulk PBMC T cells (not recorded which). Every receptor here comes from a woman aged 18 to 75 in good health.

The V call is TRBV19, the J call TRBJ2-1; TCRdb designates TRBD1, a call that cannot be tested without DNA. The CDR3 covers 15 residues. Germline assignment: CDR1 LNHDA and CDR2 SQIVND (reference sequence). The CDR3 region is CASTIGQGSYNEQFF.

This chain uses TRBV29-1 with TRBJ2-2; absent DNA, TCRdb's TRBD1 call cannot be checked. CDR3 length: 12 residues. Per germline, CDR1 SQVTM and CDR2 ANQGSEA. This CDR3 is CSATGPTGELFF.

The chain employs TRBV5-1 and TRBJ2-3. Per germline, CDR1 SGHRS and CDR2 YFSETQ. The CDR3 is made up of 12 amino acids. CDR3 in amino acids: CASSFKADTQYF.

This chain uses TRBV5-4 with TRBJ2-1; TCRdb's D call of TRBD2 is untestable without DNA. Germline V lookup: CDR1 SGHNT, CDR2 YYREEE (reference sequence). This CDR3 comprises 17 residues. This CDR3 is CASSSPELAEGDNEQFF.

The V and J genes are TRBV12-3 or TRBV12-4 and TRBJ2-5; TCRdb reports TRBD2, a call that lacks DNA to check it against. CDR3 length equals 14 residues. The chain's CDR3 is CASSPASVGETQYF.

The chain recombines TRBV25-1 with TRBJ2-2. In germline, CDR1 is MGHDK, CDR2 SYGVNS. There are 14 residues in the CDR3. The CDR3 loop is CASSESGYGGELFF.

The J gene is TRBJ2-3, the V gene TRBV11-2; TCRdb designates TRBD2, a call that cannot be tested without DNA. Germline V lookup: CDR1 SGHAT, CDR2 FQNNGV. The CDR3 extends over 16 amino acids. Here the CDR3 reads CASSFPEIAVADTQYF.

This chain joins TRBV5-4 and TRBJ2-1; absent DNA, TCRdb's TRBD2 call cannot be checked. Germline assignment: CDR1 SGHNT and CDR2 YYREEE (reference sequence). The CDR3 totals 18 residues. The CDR3 sequence is CASSFGLAGGQSGNEQFF.

The rearrangement uses TRBV12-3 or TRBV12-4 and TRBJ2-1; the D gene TCRdb calls, TRBD2, cannot be checked with no DNA. The CDR3 spans 14 residues. CDR3 loop: CASQPPTSGTEQFF.

V and J are TRBV6-4 and TRBJ2-2; TCRdb returns TRBD1, unconfirmable since there is no DNA. Per the germline V gene, CDR1 is MRHNA and CDR2 is SNTAGT. The CDR3 runs 15 residues. CDR3 loop: CAIPLRDGNTGELFF.

The chain's CDR3 is CASSNPRTSGRDEQFF. V gene TRBV6-5 combines with J gene TRBJ2-1; TCRdb designates TRBD2, a call that cannot be tested without DNA. Per the germline V gene, CDR1 is MNHEY and CDR2 is SVGAGI. The CDR3 runs to 16 residues.

This chain connects TRBV12-3 or TRBV12-4 to TRBJ1-2. The CDR3 runs to 13 residues. CDR3 sequence reads: CASSPAGIYGYTF.

The rearrangement joins TRBV6-2 or TRBV6-3 to TRBJ1-1. Per the germline V gene, CDR1 is MNHEY and CDR2 is SVGEGT. The CDR3 length is 13 residues. CDR3 residues: CASREDGFTEAFF.

The chain carries TRBV15 and TRBJ2-7; the D call of TRBD2 rests on TCRdb alone, since no DNA is present to check it. CDR3 size: 17 residues. Germline lookup yields CDR1 LNHNV and CDR2 YYDKDF (reference sequence). The CDR3 here is CATSRVNTSGRAYEQYF. Full variable domain (outside the CDR3, taken from reference TRBV15 and TRBJ2-7): DAMVIQNPRYQVTQFGKPVTLSCSQTLNHNVMYWYQQKSSQAPKLLFHYYDKDFNNEADTPDNFQSRRPNTSFCFLDIRSPGLGDTAMYLCATSRVNTSGRAYEQYFGPGTRLTVT.

The V call is TRBV28, the J call TRBJ2-1; TCRdb indicates TRBD2, and absent DNA this call remains unverified. CDR1 MDHEN and CDR2 SYDVKM come from the germline V gene. CDR3 size: 16 residues. CDR3 region: CASSLSPGLAGGPLFF. Full variable domain (remainder filled in from reference TRBV28 and TRBJ2-1): DVKVTQSSRYLVKRTGEKVFLECVQDMDHENMFWYRQDPGLGLRLIYFSYDVKMKEKGDIPEGYSVSREKKERFSLILESASTNQTSMYLCASSLSPGLAGGPLFFGPGTRLTVL.

This chain joins TRBV29-1 and TRBJ2-3; no DNA is available, so the TRBD2 call from TCRdb remains unchecked. The CDR3 extends over 15 amino acids. Germline CDR1 and CDR2: SQVTM and ANQGSEA. This chain's CDR3 is CSVWEAGLAADTQYF.

The CDR3 is CASSLGVVSSGANVLTF. The chain employs TRBV27 and TRBJ2-6; the TRBD1 assignment by TCRdb is unverifiable without DNA. The germline V gene has CDR1 MNHEY and CDR2 SMNVEV (reference sequence). This CDR3 is built from 17 residues.

This chain uses TRBV2 with TRBJ2-6. Germline-derived CDR1 and CDR2 are SNHLY and FYNNEI. The CDR3 loop spans 15 amino acids. CDR3 amino acids: CASNSAAPGANVLTF.

Here the CDR3 reads CASSPRPANPNTEAFF. The chain carries TRBV12-3 or TRBV12-4 and TRBJ1-1; TCRdb's D gene call, TRBD1, goes unchecked for lack of DNA. This CDR3 has 16 amino acids.

CDR3 loop: CASSRVGGGANTGELFF. The chain links TRBV5-5 to TRBJ2-2; TCRdb's D gene call, TRBD2, goes unchecked for lack of DNA. The CDR3 runs 17 residues. Germline V gene data show CDR1 as SGHKS and CDR2 as YYEKEE (reference sequence).

V and J are TRBV30 and TRBJ2-2; TCRdb gives TRBD1 as the D gene, but with no DNA this cannot be confirmed. Germline V gene data show CDR1 as GTSNPN and CDR2 as SVGIG (reference sequence). The CDR3 is 13 residues long. This CDR3 is CAWNRGNTGELFF.

This chain joins TRBV5-1 and TRBJ2-4; TCRdb picks TRBD2, but there is no DNA to check that call. This CDR3 has 14 amino acids. Per germline, CDR1 SGHRS and CDR2 YFSETQ. The chain's CDR3 is CASSWIAGQNIQYF.

The rearrangement joins TRBV6-1 to TRBJ1-2; TCRdb indicates TRBD1, and absent DNA this call remains unverified. Germline V gene sequence: CDR1 MNHNS, CDR2 SASEGT. CDR3 length: 16 amino acids. CDR3 sequence reads: CASSLSYRDPNYGYTF.

The V and J genes are TRBV10-3 and TRBJ1-1; no DNA is available, so the TRBD1 call from TCRdb remains unchecked. This CDR3 is built from 13 residues. Germline V gene sequence: CDR1 ENHRY, CDR2 SYGVKD. The CDR3: CAISEGGTSEAFF.

The chain recombines TRBV7-9 with TRBJ2-1; TCRdb proposes TRBD1, but this gene call is untestable without DNA. Germline-derived CDR1 and CDR2 are SEHNR and FQNEAQ (reference sequence). The CDR3 consists of 17 residues. The CDR3 reads CASSLEGDRNGYNEQFF.

V gene TRBV20-1 combines with J gene TRBJ2-3; TCRdb's assignment of TRBD1 cannot be checked, as there is no DNA. The CDR3 is 16 amino acids. Germline V lookup: CDR1 DFQATT, CDR2 SNEGSKA (reference sequence). The CDR3 region is CSARGPSPQGADTQYF.

The gene calls are TRBV29-1 and TRBJ2-7. CDR1 SQVTM and CDR2 ANQGSEA come from the germline V gene. This CDR3 has 13 residues. The CDR3 sequence is CSVDPGNTYEQYF.

V and J are TRBV5-1 and TRBJ2-5; the TCRdb call, TRBD2, lacks DNA for checking. CDR3 length: 14 amino acids. The germline CDR1 and CDR2 sequences are SGHRS and YFSETQ. CDR3 amino acids: CASSGGGAGETQYF.

The chain joins TRBV5-1 to TRBJ2-1; TCRdb's D call, TRBD2, is unchecked because there is no DNA. Germline V lookup: CDR1 SGHRS, CDR2 YFSETQ. The CDR3 covers 17 residues. The CDR3 is CASSLGRTSGVYNEQFF.

This rearrangement joins TRBV6-2 or TRBV6-3 to TRBJ1-1; the D gene TCRdb calls, TRBD1, cannot be checked with no DNA. CDR1 MNHEY and CDR2 SVGEGT come from the germline V gene. This CDR3 comprises 14 residues. The CDR3 reads CATRDRGGDTEAFF.

This chain links TRBV18 with TRBJ1-2; no DNA is available, so the TRBD1 call from TCRdb remains unchecked. Germline values: CDR1 KGHSH, CDR2 LQKENI. This CDR3 region has 15 residues. CDR3 sequence reads: CASSPQQGRRDGYTF. The full variable domain, rest sourced from reference TRBV18 and TRBJ1-2, is NAGVMQNPRHLVRRRGQEARLRCSPMKGHSHVYWYRQLPEEGLKFMVYLQKENIIDESGMPKERFSAEFPKEGPSILRIQQVVRGDSAAYFCASSPQQGRRDGYTFGSGTRLTVV.